The 26 T cell receptor beta chains reported below all come from one sample, sequenced in a study of cytomegalovirus exposure and HLA in healthy donors. Researchers ran the PCR with 60 Vbeta and 13 Jbeta primers. Repertoires were generated with immunoSEQ multiplex PCR, while TCRdb's copy carries only in-frame clones and drops some. The data show roughly 100,000 clones, about three quarters seen once. Sequences were obtained from PBMCs. The receptors come from a man aged 60 to 69 in good health and CMV-seropositive.

In its sample, this clone was seen a few times. The chain has TRBV7-7 and TRBJ2-2; perhaps TRBD1 as D (6 bases). V was clipped by 4 bases and J by 7 bases, with 10 bases between them. CDR1 is SSHAT and CDR2 is FNYEAQ in the germline V gene (reference sequence). The CDR3 covers 13 residues. The CDR3 reads CASSYRVGGELFF. The CDR3 DNA reads TGTGCCAGCAGCTACAGGGTAGGCGGGGAGCTGTTTTTT.

In its sample, this clone was seen once. The V call is TRBV2, the J call TRBJ1-5; perhaps TRBD1 as D (5 bases). V lost 0 bases and J 1 base, leaving 7 bases between the germline ends. CDR1 and CDR2 (germline): SNHLY, FYNNEI. The CDR3 length is 15 residues. The CDR3 DNA follows: TGTGCCAGCAGTGAAGCCAGGGTGAGCAATCAGCCCCAGCATTTT. This gives the protein CASSEARVSNQPQHF.

This clone was counted once. The gene calls are TRBV2 and TRBJ2-6, with 9 nucleotides matching TRBD1. Germline lookup yields CDR1 SNHLY and CDR2 FYNNEI. The CDR3 spans 16 residues. With V trimmed by 8 bases and J by 2 bases, 7 bases remained unmatched. CDR3 sequence: CASFDRGATGANVLTF. The CDR3 DNA reads as TGTGCCAGCTTCGACAGGGGGGCGACTGGGGCCAACGTCCTGACTTTC.

In DNA form, the CDR3 reads TGCGCCAGCACCGGGACAGGGGGCAAGAACGGGGAGCTGTTTTTT. Translation gives CASTGTGGKNGELFF. The chain is built from TRBV5-1 and TRBJ2-2; 12 positions agree with TRBD1. With 6 bases clipped from V and 7 bases from J, the junction kept 7 bases outside the gene matches. This CDR3 is built from 15 residues. Germline V gene lookup returns CDR1 SGHRS and CDR2 YFSETQ. Based on the CDR3 plus reference TRBV5-1 and TRBJ2-2, the full variable domain is KAGVTQTPRYLIKTRGQQVTLSCSPISGHRSVSWYQQTPGQGLQFLFEYFSETQRNKGNFPGRFSGRQFSNSRSEMNVSTLELGDSALYLCASTGTGGKNGELFFGEGSRLTVL.

This clone was recorded once. V gene TRBV19 combines with J gene TRBJ2-2; D is uncertain. V dropped 0 bases and J dropped 1 base, with 15 bases sitting between them. Looked up from germline, CDR1 is LNHDA and CDR2 is SQIVND (reference sequence). The CDR3 has 18 residues. The CDR3 sequence is CASSIDLVIAGNTGELFF. The CDR3 nucleotides read TGTGCCAGTAGTATAGATCTGGTGATAGCCGGGAACACCGGGGAGCTGTTTTTT.

This clone turned up a few times. The V call is TRBV5-1, the J call TRBJ1-3, with a possible D match to TRBD1 (6 bases). From germline, CDR1 is SGHRS and CDR2 YFSETQ. Trimming pared 0 bases from V and 1 base from J, leaving 17 bases between. The CDR3 is made up of 18 amino acids. The DNA of the CDR3 is TGCGCCAGCAGCTTGGACGGCAGGGGACGGGGTTCTGGAAACACCATATATTTT. It is translated as CASSLDGRGRGSGNTIYF.

The genes are TRBV5-5 and TRBJ2-7, with a possible D match to TRBD2 (5 bases). Per germline, CDR1 SGHKS and CDR2 YYEKEE (reference sequence). V dropped 3 bases and J dropped 1 base, with 11 bases sitting between them. The CDR3 is made up of 14 amino acids. The CDR3 reads CASSWESKSYEQYF. DNA of the CDR3: TGTGCCAGCAGCTGGGAGAGTAAGTCCTACGAGCAGTACTTC.

This clone was seen just once. The chain couples TRBV11-3 to TRBJ2-2; the match to TRBD2 covers 10 bases. V shed 2 bases and J 1 base; nucleotides not matched to a gene: 1. Germline CDR1 reads SGHNT; CDR2 reads YENEEA. The CDR3 spans 16 residues. The CDR3 loop reads CASSLRLAGNTGELFF. The CDR3 DNA sequence: TGTGCCAGCAGCTTAAGACTAGCGGGGAACACCGGGGAGCTGTTTTTT.

The V and J genes are TRBV7-8 and TRBJ2-2; weak D call: TRBD1 (5 bases). Per germline, CDR1 SGHVS and CDR2 FQNEAQ. The CDR3 is made up of 14 amino acids. Between the trimmed V and J ends, which lost 1 base and 5 bases, there was a span of 8 bases. Written as DNA, the CDR3 is TGTGCCAGCAGCTTAGGGGGCTCGACCGGGGAGCTGTTTTTT. The encoded protein is CASSLGGSTGELFF.

This chain uses TRBV10-2 with TRBJ2-3; 8 bases match TRBD2. This CDR3 spans 19 amino acids. V was clipped by 0 bases and J by 4 bases; unmatched bases: 15. Germline V gives CDR1 WSHSY, CDR2 SAAADI. DNA of the CDR3: TGCGCCAGCAGTGAGTCGATGGTAGCAGGGAGCGGGGGTGCAGATACGCAGTATTTT. Translation gives CASSESMVAGSGGADTQYF.

The V call is TRBV10-3, the J call TRBJ1-5; TRBD1 agrees at 7 bases. J lost 1 base, V lost 1 base, and 4 bases had no gene match. CDR3 size: 16 residues. CDR1 and CDR2 (germline): ENHRY, SYGVKD. The CDR3 nucleotides read TGTGCCATCAGTGAGTTCCCAGGGGGGAGCAATCAGCCCCAGCATTTT. Translated: CAISEFPGGSNQPQHF.

The V gene is TRBV2, the J gene TRBJ1-4; no clear D. The CDR3 runs 13 residues. CDR1 and CDR2 (germline): SNHLY, FYNNEI. The V gene lost 7 bases and the J gene lost 4 bases, with 10 bases spanning the gap. CDR3 bases: TGTGCCAGCAATAGCCAACTTAATGAAAAACTGTTTTTT. It is translated as CASNSQLNEKLFF.

The CDR3 loop reads CASSTSGVGTDTQYF. CDR3 coding DNA: TGTGCCAGCAGCACTAGCGGTGTCGGCACAGATACGCAGTATTTT. This chain joins TRBV28 and TRBJ2-3, with TRBD2 identical over 8 bases. V trimming: 6 bases; J trimming: 1 base; junction bases outside the gene matches: 6. Germline V gene sequence: CDR1 MDHEN, CDR2 SYDVKM. This CDR3 has 15 amino acids.

The genes are TRBV7-3 and TRBJ2-2, with a tentative D call TRBD1 (6 bases). This CDR3 has 17 residues. V lost 5 bases to trimming and J lost 2 bases, with 18 bases between them. Germline lookup yields CDR1 SGHTA and CDR2 FQGTGA. The CDR3 here is CASSVTGTGGNTGELFF. Here the CDR3 DNA reads TGTGCCAGCAGCGTCACAGGGACCGGCGGTAACACCGGGGAGCTGTTTTTT.

This chain uses TRBV5-1 with TRBJ1-6, with 8 nucleotides matching TRBD1. The CDR3 consists of 15 residues. CDR1 is SGHRS, CDR2 YFSETQ, per germline. With 5 bases clipped from V and 7 bases from J, the junction kept 8 bases outside the gene matches. The CDR3 bases are TGCGCCAGCAGGGACCAGGGGGCGCAGAATTCACCCCTCCACTTT. It is translated as CASRDQGAQNSPLHF.

The V call is TRBV28, the J call TRBJ2-3, with 9 bases aligning to TRBD1. This CDR3 contains 17 residues. CDR1 and CDR2 from the germline V gene are MDHEN and SYDVKM. Unmatched junction bases numbered 8, after V lost 2 bases and J lost 2 bases. The CDR3 region is CASSLGDRVGITDTQYF. The CDR3 DNA sequence: TGTGCCAGCAGTTTAGGGGACAGGGTCGGAATCACAGATACGCAGTATTTT. Full variable domain (rest looked up from reference TRBV28 and TRBJ2-3): DVKVTQSSRYLVKRTGEKVFLECVQDMDHENMFWYRQDPGLGLRLIYFSYDVKMKEKGDIPEGYSVSREKKERFSLILESASTNQTSMYLCASSLGDRVGITDTQYFGPGTRLTVL.

This chain links TRBV5-1 with TRBJ1-2, with TRBD1 as a possible D gene (5 bases). This CDR3 has 16 residues. Germline assignment: CDR1 SGHRS and CDR2 YFSETQ. Trimming took 0 bases from V and 0 from J, leaving 12 bases between them. The CDR3 DNA follows: TGCGCCAGCAGCTTGGGGCAGGGCCGAGCTAACTATGGCTACACCTTC. It specifies CASSLGQGRANYGYTF.

This chain uses TRBV5-6 with TRBJ1-1, with 11 bases matching TRBD1. From germline, CDR1 is SGHDT and CDR2 YYEEEE. This CDR3 comprises 18 residues. V lost 0 bases, J lost 1 base, and 8 bases stayed unmatched. CDR3 residues: CASSLDRTGGFGNTEAFF. In DNA form, the CDR3 reads TGTGCCAGCAGCTTGGATCGGACAGGGGGCTTCGGGAACACTGAAGCTTTCTTT.

The chain carries TRBV11-2 and TRBJ2-1; D gene uncertain. V was trimmed by 5 bases and J by 4 bases, leaving 15 bases between them. The CDR3 has 15 amino acids. In germline, CDR1 is SGHAT, CDR2 FQNNGV. The CDR3 nucleotides are TGTGCCAGCAGCCCCTCGGCGGTCCTTTACAATGAGCAGTTCTTC. It specifies CASSPSAVLYNEQFF.

J is TRBJ2-5 and V is TRBV5-1; D is unclear. From germline, CDR1 is SGHRS and CDR2 YFSETQ. Trimming took 2 bases from V and 0 from J, leaving 8 bases between them. The CDR3 is 14 amino acids. CDR3 amino acids: CASSFGQDQETQYF. The CDR3, as DNA: TGCGCCAGCAGCTTTGGGCAGGACCAAGAGACCCAGTACTTC. Filled out from reference TRBV5-1 and TRBJ2-5, the complete variable domain reads KAGVTQTPRYLIKTRGQQVTLSCSPISGHRSVSWYQQTPGQGLQFLFEYFSETQRNKGNFPGRFSGRQFSNSRSEMNVSTLELGDSALYLCASSFGQDQETQYFGPGTRLLVL.

This clone showed up just once. The rearrangement uses TRBV9 and TRBJ2-3; TRBD1 might be the D (6 bases). Trimming cost V 4 bases and J 1 base, with 13 bases left between them. This CDR3 contains 15 residues. Germline-derived CDR1 and CDR2 are SGDLS and YYNGEE. CDR3 DNA sequence: TGTGCCAGCAGCCCTTGGGACATTCGCACAGATACGCAGTATTTT. Amino acid sequence: CASSPWDIRTDTQYF.

CDR3 coding DNA: TGCGCCAGCAGCTCAGAGTCCGGGGGGGCCGGATCTGTCTACGAGCAGTACTTC. The encoded protein is CASSSESGGAGSVYEQYF. The rearrangement uses TRBV5-1 and TRBJ2-7, with TRBD2 matching over 8 bases. V gave up 3 bases and J gave up 3 bases; unmatched junction bases: 17. The CDR3 is 18 amino acids. CDR1 and CDR2 (germline): SGHRS, YFSETQ.

This chain uses TRBV11-2 with TRBJ2-7; no clear D gene. Germline lookup yields CDR1 SGHAT and CDR2 FQNNGV. This CDR3 contains 11 residues. With 5 bases removed from V and 6 bases from J, the gap between germline ends came to 8 bases. CDR3 bases: TGTGCCAGCAGCCTCCACATCGAGCAGTACTTC. This translates into CASSLHIEQYF. Using reference TRBV11-2 and TRBJ2-7 for the parts outside the CDR3, the full variable domain is EAGVAQSPRYKIIEKRQSVAFWCNPISGHATLYWYQQILGQGPKLLIQFQNNGVVDDSQLPKDRFSAERLKGVDSTLKIQPAKLEDSAVYLCASSLHIEQYFGPGTRLTVT.

This chain uses TRBV4-1 with TRBJ1-5; D possibly corresponds to TRBD1 (6 bases). CDR1 and CDR2 from the germline V gene are MGHRA and YSYEKL. V was clipped by 3 bases and J by 6 bases, with 9 bases between them. The CDR3 consists of 13 residues. The CDR3 bases are TGCGCCAGCAGCCACCAGGGGATTCAGCCCCAGCATTTT. Encoded protein: CASSHQGIQPQHF.

The J gene is TRBJ2-3, the V gene TRBV7-8, with D possibly TRBD1 on 6 matching bases. This CDR3 is built from 16 residues. CDR1 is SGHVS, CDR2 FQNEAQ, per germline. Trimming removed 3 bases at V and 10 bases at J, with 23 bases between. In nucleotides, the CDR3 is TGTGCCAGCAGCTTTTCGGACAGAGGGGTGTCCAGATCGCAGTATTTT. Amino acid sequence: CASSFSDRGVSRSQYF.

This clone has only one observation. The chain recombines TRBV12-2 with TRBJ2-5; the DNA was not used to check the table's D call, TRBD1. TRBV12-2 is a recognized pseudogene. The CDR3 sequence is 14 residues long. CDR3 in amino acids: CASPPGTGGETQYF. CDR3 coding DNA: TGTGCAAGTCCCCCCGGGACAGGAGGAGAGACCCAGTACTTC.